A single sample gave rise to the 10 T cell receptor beta chains below, sequenced in a study of shared clonotypes between healthy human individuals. Generated by immunoSEQ multiplex PCR, the TCRdb table keeps only in-frame clones and is missing some. Here the sample spans fewer than 3 million clones, 80% to 95% being singletons. The sample comprised naive CD4+ T cells from PBMCs. Regarding subset: CD45RA+ positively selected. The receptors shown here come from a young man in good health. Some clones in this sample may be carry-over from other donors' samples.

The rearrangement joins TRBV9 to TRBJ2-2, with 8 positions matching TRBD2. J was trimmed by 0 bases and V by 7 bases; bases with no gene match: 5. Germline CDR1 is SGDLS and CDR2 is YYNGEE. The CDR3 has 15 amino acids. This chain's CDR3 is CASSTRGANTGELFF. The CDR3, as DNA: TGTGCCAGCTCAACGCGGGGGGCGAACACCGGGGAGCTGTTTTTT.

Details on this clone: Distinct nucleotide sequences in the sample also encode this CDR3. The genes are TRBV5-1 and TRBJ2-1, with 7 bases that match TRBD2. The V and J ends lost 2 bases and 6 bases, in that order; junction bases with no gene match: 5. The germline V gene has CDR1 SGHRS and CDR2 YFSETQ. The CDR3 extends over 14 amino acids. The CDR3, as DNA: TGCGCCAGCAGCTTAGGCGGGAGTGGCAATGAGCAGTTCTTC. It is translated as CASSLGGSGNEQFF.

The chain has TRBV11-1 and TRBJ1-1; the match to TRBD1 covers 10 bases. CDR1 and CDR2 from the germline V gene are SGHAT and FQDESV (reference sequence). After removal of 5 bases from V and 3 bases from J, the junction contained 15 bases not matched to a gene. This CDR3 is 18 amino acids long. The CDR3 loop reads CASSRLIRPGTGDTEAFF. The CDR3 DNA is TGTGCCAGCAGCCGACTCATACGTCCGGGGACAGGGGACACTGAAGCTTTCTTT.

The CDR3 nucleotides are TGTGCCAGCAGTTATTCCGGGGTTCGCTCCTACAATGAGCAGTTCTTC. It codes for CASSYSGVRSYNEQFF. The chain links TRBV6-5 to TRBJ2-1, with D perhaps matching TRBD2 (5 bases). Trimming pared 3 bases from V and 0 bases from J, leaving 12 bases between. Germline CDR1 MNHEY, CDR2 SVGAGI. CDR3 size: 16 residues.

The chain couples TRBV27 to TRBJ2-4; D is possibly TRBD2 (7 bases). CDR1 and CDR2 (germline): MNHEY, SMNVEV (reference sequence). Trimming stripped 7 bases from V and 0 bases from J, with 19 bases between. The CDR3 extends over 17 amino acids. The CDR3: CASIREVGGKAKNIQYF. In DNA, the CDR3 is TGTGCCAGCATCCGGGAGGTAGGGGGGAAAGCCAAAAACATTCAGTACTTC.

This rearrangement joins TRBV29-1 to TRBJ2-5, with TRBD1 matching 11 bases. Per germline, CDR1 SQVTM and CDR2 ANQGSEA. This CDR3 spans 14 amino acids. Trimming removed 5 bases from V and 2 bases from J; junction bases left unmatched: 4. For the CDR3, the DNA is TGCAGCGTTCTCCGGGACAGGGGGCAAGAGACCCAGTACTTC. Its protein product is CSVLRDRGQETQYF.

This clone occurred a few times. The chain uses TRBV2 and TRBJ2-1; D uncertain. Germline assignment: CDR1 SNHLY and CDR2 FYNNEI. Trimming stripped 5 bases from V and 9 bases from J, with 17 bases between. This CDR3 spans 14 amino acids. The CDR3 region is CASSPTPSISEQFF. CDR3 DNA: TGTGCCAGCAGTCCGACCCCCTCAATAAGTGAGCAGTTCTTC. The entire variable domain, with the rest obtained from reference TRBV2 and TRBJ2-1, is as follows: EPEVTQTPSHQVTQMGQEVILRCVPISNHLYFYWYRQILGQKVEFLVSFYNNEISEKSEIFDDQFSVERPDGSNFTLKIRSTKLEDSAMYFCASSPTPSISEQFFGPGTRLTVL.

The rearrangement links TRBV6-5 to TRBJ2-2; TRBD2 aligns across 7 bases. The CDR3 loop spans 14 amino acids. Unmatched junction bases numbered 10, after V lost 5 bases and J lost 10 bases. Germline values: CDR1 MNHEY, CDR2 SVGAGI. CDR3 residues: CASSPGTTSVELFF. In DNA form, the CDR3 reads TGTGCCAGCAGTCCCGGGACTACCTCGGTGGAGCTGTTTTTT.

The gene calls are TRBV28 and TRBJ2-2, with D possibly matching TRBD2 (5 bases). CDR1 MDHEN and CDR2 SYDVKM come from the germline V gene. The CDR3 length is 15 residues. The ends were cut back, 7 bases at V and 6 bases at J, with 18 bases in the middle. The CDR3 sequence: CASKSGSKSAGELFF. The CDR3 coding sequence is TGTGCCAGCAAGTCGGGGTCCAAGAGCGCCGGGGAGCTGTTTTTT.

J is TRBJ2-1 and V is TRBV7-7; 9 bases are a match to TRBD1. V lost 4 bases, J lost 9 bases, and 4 bases stayed unmatched. CDR1 and CDR2 (germline): SSHAT, FNYEAQ (reference sequence). The length of the CDR3 is 13 residues. DNA of the CDR3: TGTGCCAGCAGCTCTACAGGGGGCGGTGAGCAGTTCTTC. Protein product: CASSSTGGGEQFF.